The next 12 T cell receptor beta chains were all read from a single sample in a study of blood T cell repertoires in COVID-19. Clones were sequenced by immunoSEQ multiplex PCR, and TCRdb holds only the in-frame ones, with some missing. The profile shows a few hundred thousand clones, 86% of them singletons. Sequences were obtained from peripheral blood. The receptors stem from a man older than 75 with acute or convalescent COVID-19.

This clone was seen more than once but under ten times. V is TRBV19 and J is TRBJ1-5; D is undetermined. The CDR3 is 14 amino acids. Germline V gene lookup returns CDR1 LNHDA and CDR2 SQIVND (reference sequence). Trimming left V 3 bases short and J 5 bases short, with 11 bases between. CDR3 in amino acids: CASSIPQMDQPQHF. The CDR3, as DNA: TGTGCCAGTAGTATCCCTCAGATGGATCAGCCCCAGCATTTT. Full variable domain (outside the CDR3, taken from reference TRBV19 and TRBJ1-5): DGGITQSPKYLFRKEGQNVTLSCEQNLNHDAMYWYRQDPGQGLRLIYYSQIVNDFQKGDIAEGYSVSREKKESFPLTVTSAQKNPTAFYLCASSIPQMDQPQHFGDGTRLSIL.

This chain joins TRBV2 and TRBJ2-5, with D tentatively TRBD2 (5 bases). Trimming stripped 4 bases from V and 6 bases from J, with 9 bases between. Germline assignment: CDR1 SNHLY and CDR2 FYNNEI. The CDR3 has 12 amino acids. Written as DNA, the CDR3 is TGTGCCAGCAGTGTGCAGCGGAAGACCCAGTACTTC. Encoded protein: CASSVQRKTQYF. The complete variable domain, with remaining parts taken from reference TRBV2 and TRBJ2-5, reads EPEVTQTPSHQVTQMGQEVILRCVPISNHLYFYWYRQILGQKVEFLVSFYNNEISEKSEIFDDQFSVERPDGSNFTLKIRSTKLEDSAMYFCASSVQRKTQYFGPGTRLLVL.

The count of this clone is one. This chain links TRBV5-6 with TRBJ2-5; 11 positions match TRBD2. The length of the CDR3 is 18 residues. With V trimmed by 4 bases and J by 3 bases, 14 bases remained unmatched. Germline loops: CDR1 SGHDT, CDR2 YYEEEE. CDR3 DNA: TGTGCCAGCAGCCCCCCCCTACTAGCGGGGGTTATCAAAGAGACCCAGTACTTC. It yields the protein CASSPPLLAGVIKETQYF. Full variable domain (remainder filled in from reference TRBV5-6 and TRBJ2-5): DAGVTQSPTHLIKTRGQQVTLRCSPKSGHDTVSWYQQALGQGPQFIFQYYEEEERQRGNFPDRFSGHQFPNYSSELNVNALLLGDSALYLCASSPPLLAGVIKETQYFGPGTRLLVL.

This clone was seen a few times. The genes are TRBV5-3 and TRBJ2-4; 8 bases are a match to TRBD1. TRBV5-3 is given ORF status, its function remaining uncertain. After removal of 1 base from V and 2 bases from J, the junction contained 8 bases not matched to a gene. The CDR3 runs 17 residues. This chain's CDR3 is CARSLYPGGRSKNIQYF. CDR3 DNA sequence: TGTGCCAGAAGCTTGTACCCAGGGGGCCGGTCCAAAAACATTCAGTACTTC.

The V and J genes are TRBV7-8 and TRBJ1-2, with 8 bases that match TRBD1. CDR1 is SGHVS, CDR2 FQNEAQ, per germline. This CDR3 comprises 15 residues. The trim removed 5 bases at V and 4 bases at J, leaving 9 bases unmatched. CDR3 nucleotides: TGTGCCAGCAGCAAGGGACAGGATAAGGCCTATGGCTACACCTTC. Translating it yields CASSKGQDKAYGYTF.

The V call is TRBV5-1, the J call TRBJ2-2, with 14 bases fitting TRBD2. Per the germline V gene, CDR1 is SGHRS and CDR2 is YFSETQ. The V segment lost 4 bases and the J segment 7 bases; nucleotides outside the gene matches: 9. This CDR3 is 17 amino acids long. DNA for the CDR3: TGCGCCAGCAGCCAAGGACTAGCGGGGGGACCTGACGGGGAGCTGTTTTTT. Amino acids: CASSQGLAGGPDGELFF.

V is TRBV5-8 and J is TRBJ2-7, with 14 nucleotides matching TRBD2. This CDR3 has 17 residues. Germline values: CDR1 SGHTS, CDR2 YDEGEE. V shed 4 bases, J shed 9 bases, and the junction held 15 bases outside the gene matches. The CDR3 DNA reads TGTGCCAGCAGCGACCGACTAGCGGGAGGGCCAGAAGATGGGCAGTACTTC. Amino acids: CASSDRLAGGPEDGQYF.

J is TRBJ1-1 and V is TRBV5-4, with TRBD1 as a possible D gene (6 bases). Germline V lookup: CDR1 SGHNT, CDR2 YYREEE (reference sequence). With 6 bases removed from V and 5 bases from J, the gap between germline ends came to 14 bases. CDR3 length equals 13 residues. The DNA of the CDR3 is TGTGCCAGCACCCTAAGAACAGGGACTGAAGCTTTCTTT. Translation gives CASTLRTGTEAFF.

The rearrangement uses TRBV10-3 and TRBJ1-2; TRBD1 matches at 9 bases. CDR1 and CDR2 (germline): ENHRY, SYGVKD. The CDR3 sequence is 13 residues long. The ends lost 7 bases at V and 4 bases at J; junction bases unmatched: 4. CDR3 loop: CAIKPTGGYGYTF. The DNA for the CDR3 is TGTGCCATCAAACCGACAGGGGGCTATGGCTACACCTTC.

As for this clone: In the same sample, other DNA sequences code for this CDR3. This chain joins TRBV28 and TRBJ1-1; D gene unclear. V was pared by 8 bases and J by 0 bases, with 10 bases between. Germline-derived CDR1 and CDR2 are MDHEN and SYDVKM. There are 13 residues in the CDR3. The CDR3 is CASSSGLNTEAFF. CDR3 DNA sequence: TGTGCCAGCTCATCGGGTCTGAACACTGAAGCTTTCTTT.

The V call is TRBV3-1 (or the pseudogene TRBV3-2), the J call TRBJ1-2, with 12 bases that match TRBD1. CDR1 is LGHDT, CDR2 YNNKEL, per germline (reference sequence). This CDR3 contains 15 residues. V shed 0 bases and J 8 bases; nucleotides not matched to a gene: 4. CDR3 sequence (DNA): TGTGCCAGCAGCCAAGATGGGACAGGGGGCCAGGGCTACACCTTC. It is translated as CASSQDGTGGQGYTF.

The V and J genes are TRBV28 and TRBJ2-7; 8 bases are shared with TRBD1. Per germline, CDR1 MDHEN and CDR2 SYDVKM. Losses at the gene ends were 8 bases for V and 3 bases for J; bases not matched to a gene: 3. CDR3 length equals 12 residues. The CDR3 loop is CASRQGSYEQYF. CDR3 nucleotide sequence: TGTGCCAGCCGACAGGGGAGCTACGAGCAGTACTTC. Combining the CDR3 with reference TRBV28 and TRBJ2-7 gives the whole variable domain DVKVTQSSRYLVKRTGEKVFLECVQDMDHENMFWYRQDPGLGLRLIYFSYDVKMKEKGDIPEGYSVSREKKERFSLILESASTNQTSMYLCASRQGSYEQYFGPGTRLTVT.